The entry that follows covers one T cell receptor beta chain sequence. Its target is not known. A read error may be the cause here, since a much bigger clone is one base away. This entry is derived from a study of T cells after yellow fever vaccination. It was through 5'RACE template switching that TCR cDNA was made, with a universal primer site and UMIs added. TCRdb re-called the 5' RACE reads through MiXCR, storing one row per CDR3 protein. Of 250,000 to 400,000 distinct CDR3 sequences detected, over 3.5% appear once; the ten largest clones hold roughly 24%. Study results and limitations: By day 5 rather than day 15, the secondary response had peaked, though it was weaker. Repertoires obtained by FACS sorting could include abundant clonotypes that entered as contaminants from the bulk population. Post-booster repertoires again held most primary-vaccination clones (roughly 96% CD4, roughly 88% CD8).

This sample comprised PBMCs, obtained 5 days after the yellow fever booster vaccination. This receptor was identified in a man younger than 30 who received the YFV17D yellow fever vaccine.

The CDR3 bases are TGTGCCAGCAGCCAACAGAGCTCCTACAATGAGCAGTTCTTC. Its protein is CASSQQSSYNEQFF. The J gene is TRBJ2-1, the V gene TRBV7-9; D uncertain. CDR3 length equals 14 residues. Germline CDR1 and CDR2: SEHNR and FQNEAQ (reference sequence). Deletions cut 5 bases from V and 0 bases from J, with 8 bases between.